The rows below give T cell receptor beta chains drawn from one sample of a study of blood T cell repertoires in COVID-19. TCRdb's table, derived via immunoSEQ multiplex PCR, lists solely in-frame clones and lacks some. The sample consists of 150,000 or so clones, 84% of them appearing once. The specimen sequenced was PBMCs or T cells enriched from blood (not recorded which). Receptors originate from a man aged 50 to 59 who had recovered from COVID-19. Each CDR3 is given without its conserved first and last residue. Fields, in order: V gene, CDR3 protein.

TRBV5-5,ASSLIGDNSPLH
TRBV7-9,ASSLGQGADEKLF
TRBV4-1,ASSQVFGTETTYEQY
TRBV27,ASNTGQRTEAF
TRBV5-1,ASSPGWGGANTEAF
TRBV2,ASSDWNTEAF
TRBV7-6,ASSMTGSSADTQY
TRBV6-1,ASSESGRGRNTIY
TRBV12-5,ASGLSSGGAIYEQF
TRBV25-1,ASSAGTGGSPLH
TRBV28,ASSLIWSSGGRSSYNEQF
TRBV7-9,ASNPPRGLYNEQF
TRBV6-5,ASTGLRGPENEQF
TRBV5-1,ASSFSGDRDTQY
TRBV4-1,ASSQEAPGGSSPLH
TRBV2,ASSTTTVLNEKLF
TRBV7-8,ASSRDRINYEQY
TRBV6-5,AGFRGDGTGELF
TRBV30,AWTGGGSGYT
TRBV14,ASSQDRRQGLDYGYT
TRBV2,ASSGDPLRGGYT
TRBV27,ASSSNRGRRQPQH
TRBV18,ASSPPSQFSYNEQF
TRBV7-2,ASSYHGGTVYEQY
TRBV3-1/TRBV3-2,ASRRDIGSGNTIY
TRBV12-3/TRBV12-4,ASRDRADPEAF
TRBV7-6,ASSRSSYNEQF
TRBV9,ASSVVAGPYYGYT
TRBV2,ASSPTSSEQY
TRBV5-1,ASSRGLTETDTQY
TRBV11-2,ASSLGTGPNTEAF
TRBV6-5,ASRPGTPHNYGYT
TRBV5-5,ASSFFGGGAIFYEQY
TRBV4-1,ASSQLQGGGTEAF
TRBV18,ASSPIKGNEQF
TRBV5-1,ASKRDRVTKNIQY
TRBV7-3,ASSPDRVNTEAF
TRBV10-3,AISTTGLDTGELF
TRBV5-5,ASSLPPLTGDGYT
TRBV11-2,ASSSDWHEKLF
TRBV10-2,ASSKQGLNTEAF
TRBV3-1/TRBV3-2,ASSQEGRGGQAF